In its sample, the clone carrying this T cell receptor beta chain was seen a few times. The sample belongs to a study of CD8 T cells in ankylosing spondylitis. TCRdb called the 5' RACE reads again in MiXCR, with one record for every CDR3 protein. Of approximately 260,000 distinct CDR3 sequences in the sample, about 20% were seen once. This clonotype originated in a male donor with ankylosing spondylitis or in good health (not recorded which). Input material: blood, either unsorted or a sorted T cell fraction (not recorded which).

This chain's CDR3 is CASSPYLSRDSGRNYGYTF. The CDR3 nucleotides read TGTGCCAGCAGCCCATACCTCTCCCGGGACTCCGGACGTAACTATGGCTACACCTTC. The V and J genes are TRBV7-8 and TRBJ1-2; TRBD1 is a possible D gene (5 bases). The germline V gene encodes CDR1 SGHVS and CDR2 FQNEAQ. V lost 5 bases and J 1 base, leaving 26 bases between the germline ends. CDR3 length equals 19 residues.